Following are 18 T cell receptor beta chains from one sample sequenced in a study of T cell clusters in autoimmune cytopenias (dated 2019 in TCRdb). For each sample, TRB amplification used approximately 230 ng of peripheral blood genomic DNA, equal to approximately 38,000 genome equivalents. Sequenced on an Illumina MiSeq. Multiplex PCR with a touch-down protocol amplified TRB rearrangements, with the TRB-A and TRB-B primer pools combined in a single tube. Each CDR3 protein sequence appears as one entry after TCRdb reprocessed the reads, and no DNA is included. This sample's listing comprises approximately 6,000 distinct CDR3 sequences. Of the sample, 4% to 5% falls within the top ten clones. The sample consisted of peripheral blood. The receptors were gathered from a human donor with an autoimmune cytopenia or autoimmune hepatitis (not recorded which).

According to its frequency, this clonotype is medium-sized (0.01 to 0.1%). The chain joins TRBV12-3 or TRBV12-4 to TRBJ2-7; with no DNA, the TCRdb D assignment of TRBD2 cannot be verified. The CDR3 is 11 amino acids. Here the CDR3 reads CACFRGRFQYF.

The rearrangement links TRBV20-1 to TRBJ2-1; lacking DNA, the TRBD2 call made by TCRdb goes unchecked. Germline values: CDR1 DFQATT, CDR2 SNEGSKA (reference sequence). CDR3 size: 12 residues. CDR3 protein: CSARAGVTEQFF.

The chain couples TRBV4-3 to TRBJ1-3; TCRdb's D gene call, TRBD1, goes unchecked for lack of DNA. Germline V gives CDR1 LGHNA, CDR2 YSLEER. CDR3 length: 16 residues. The CDR3 protein is CASSQDLVQGGNTIYF.

By frequency, this clonotype is medium-sized (0.01 to 0.1%). The chain employs TRBV6-5 and TRBJ2-2; without DNA, the TCRdb call of TRBD1 cannot be checked. This CDR3 region has 16 residues. Germline V gene lookup returns CDR1 MNHEY and CDR2 SVGAGI. CDR3 sequence reads: CASSPTVPVGTGELFF.

This clonotype counts as large by frequency. The chain is built from TRBV5-5 and TRBJ2-7; TCRdb returns TRBD2, unconfirmable since there is no DNA. The V gene's germline CDR1 is SGHKS and CDR2 YYEKEE (reference sequence). CDR3 length equals 16 residues. Here the CDR3 reads CASSYLLAGASYEQYF.

The chain carries TRBV27 and TRBJ2-7; TCRdb returns TRBD1, unconfirmable since there is no DNA. Germline CDR1 and CDR2: MNHEY and SMNVEV (reference sequence). This CDR3 is built from 14 residues. CDR3 sequence: CASSLSLRGLEQYF.

In terms of frequency, this clonotype is medium-sized. The V gene is TRBV6-2 or TRBV6-3, the J gene TRBJ2-7; TCRdb lists TRBD2, though no DNA is available to test this call. Germline-derived CDR1 and CDR2 are MNHEY and SVGEGT. There are 15 residues in the CDR3. The CDR3 is CASRTGTSGNGEQYF.

This clonotype is medium-sized (0.01 to 0.1%) by frequency. J is TRBJ1-5 and V is TRBV19. The CDR3 runs to 15 residues. CDR1 LNHDA and CDR2 SQIVND come from the germline V gene (reference sequence). This chain's CDR3 is CASRATDFSNQPQHF.

This chain links TRBV5-4 with TRBJ2-7. The CDR3 length is 14 residues. The germline CDR1 and CDR2 sequences are SGHNT and YYREEE (reference sequence). The CDR3 sequence: CASSTYKSSYEQYF.

The J gene is TRBJ1-1, the V gene TRBV12-3 or TRBV12-4; TCRdb calls TRBD1, which cannot be checked without DNA. The CDR3 loop spans 12 amino acids. The CDR3: CASSRTGAEAFF.

Considering frequency, this clonotype is medium-sized. The V gene is TRBV29-1, the J gene TRBJ2-7; there is no DNA to check the TCRdb D call of TRBD2. The V gene's germline CDR1 is SQVTM and CDR2 ANQGSEA. The CDR3 runs 14 residues. CDR3 loop: CSPEGTSGSYEQYF.

Judged by frequency, this clonotype is medium-sized (0.01 to 0.1%). V usage is TRBV6-1 and J usage is TRBJ2-1; TCRdb reports TRBD2, a call that lacks DNA to check it against. The CDR3 has 15 amino acids. Germline CDR1 is MNHNS and CDR2 is SASEGT. The CDR3: CASSEEVAGYNEQFF.

This clonotype is deemed medium-sized by its frequency. This rearrangement joins TRBV10-3 to TRBJ2-7; lacking DNA, the TRBD1 call made by TCRdb goes unchecked. The CDR3 is made up of 11 amino acids. Germline CDR1 reads ENHRY; CDR2 reads SYGVKD. The CDR3 is CASSRDHEQYF.

The V and J genes are TRBV5-4 and TRBJ1-1. The CDR3 is made up of 13 amino acids. From germline, CDR1 is SGHNT and CDR2 YYREEE (reference sequence). CDR3 region: CASSLEPATEAFF. Complete variable domain (other parts from reference TRBV5-4 and TRBJ1-1): ETGVTQSPTHLIKTRGQQVTLRCSSQSGHNTVSWYQQALGQGPQFIFQYYREEENGRGNFPPRFSGLQFPNYSSELNVNALELDDSALYLCASSLEPATEAFFGQGTRLTVV.

The genes are TRBV11-2 and TRBJ1-6; the D call of TRBD1 rests on TCRdb alone, since no DNA is present to check it. CDR3 size: 17 residues. Germline values: CDR1 SGHAT, CDR2 FQNNGV. CDR3 sequence reads: CASSYQTGTGGNSPLHF.

The chain links TRBV5-1 to TRBJ1-1. Germline CDR1 and CDR2: SGHRS and YFSETQ. The CDR3 is 14 residues long. The CDR3 reads CASSLTGMNTEAFF.

V is TRBV30 and J is TRBJ1-5; TCRdb returns TRBD1, unconfirmable since there is no DNA. The germline gives CDR1 GTSNPN, CDR2 SVGIG (reference sequence). The CDR3 loop spans 12 amino acids. CDR3 region: CAWSAGGGPQHF.

The chain employs TRBV20-1 and TRBJ1-5; TCRdb designates TRBD1, a call that cannot be tested without DNA. The CDR3 has 11 amino acids. Germline V gives CDR1 DFQATT, CDR2 SNEGSKA (reference sequence). The CDR3 is CSARRGQPQHF.